One sample yielded the 24 T cell receptor beta chains listed below, sequenced in a study of T-cell reconstitution after alpha-beta-depleted transplantation in children. Unique molecular identifiers were incorporated when the TCRbeta library was constructed. One entry per CDR3 protein, called by TCRdb with MiXCR from the PCR reads. The repertoire holds some 500,000 distinct CDR3 sequences, with about 17% as singletons. The specimen comprised PBMCs from the stem cell graft donor, sampled from the stem cell graft. All receptors derive from a human donor who donated a stem cell graft to a child with acute lymphoblastic leukemia.

Only a few counts were recorded for this clonotype. J is TRBJ1-1 and V is TRBV5-1, with 7 bases identical to TRBD1. CDR1 is SGHRS, CDR2 YFSETQ, per germline. The trim removed 3 bases at V and 7 bases at J, leaving 9 bases unmatched. The length of the CDR3 is 14 residues. The CDR3 region is CASSSQTGNNEAFF. In DNA, the CDR3 is TGCGCCAGCAGCTCTCAGACAGGGAATAATGAAGCTTTCTTT. Supplemented by reference TRBV5-1 and TRBJ1-1, the full variable domain reads KAGVTQTPRYLIKTRGQQVTLSCSPISGHRSVSWYQQTPGQGLQFLFEYFSETQRNKGNFPGRFSGRQFSNSRSEMNVSTLELGDSALYLCASSSQTGNNEAFFGQGTRLTVV.

The rearrangement links TRBV27 to TRBJ1-1; D unclear. V was pared by 4 bases and J by 1 base, with 10 bases between. The CDR3 has 14 residues. Germline V gene data show CDR1 as MNHEY and CDR2 as SMNVEV (reference sequence). The CDR3 sequence is CASSYLRENTEAFF. The CDR3 region has the DNA TGTGCCAGCAGTTACCTCCGGGAGAACACTGAAGCTTTCTTT.

This clonotype was found a few times. Here the CDR3 DNA reads TGTGCCACCGGGGAGGGCGATCAGCCCCAGCATTTT. Its protein is CATGEGDQPQHF. The chain employs TRBV24-1 and TRBJ1-5; D unresolved. Trimming took off 9 bases at V and 5 bases at J, with 10 bases between the two ends. Germline lookup yields CDR1 KGHDR and CDR2 SFDVKD. The CDR3 length is 12 residues.

This clonotype showed up just a few times. CDR3 in DNA: TGTGCCAGCAGCAAGGGACAGGGGAATCAGCCCCAGCATTTT. Translation gives CASSKGQGNQPQHF. This rearrangement joins TRBV21-1 to TRBJ1-5; the table gives TRBD1 as D, unverified against the DNA. TRBV21-1 is a pseudogene. The CDR3 totals 14 residues.

This clonotype showed up just a few times. This chain connects TRBV7-9 to TRBJ2-1; TRBD2 agrees at 13 bases. Germline CDR1 SEHNR, CDR2 FQNEAQ (reference sequence). This CDR3 spans 15 amino acids. V shed 5 bases, J shed 7 bases, and the junction held 5 bases outside the gene matches. This CDR3 is CASSHGLAGENEQFF. The CDR3 DNA sequence: TGTGCCAGCAGCCATGGACTAGCGGGAGAGAATGAGCAGTTCTTC.

Here the CDR3 DNA reads TGTGCCAGCAGTTCGATACTAGCGAGATACGAGCAGTACTTC. It encodes CASSSILARYEQYF. This chain links TRBV6-5 with TRBJ2-7; 7 positions agree with TRBD2. V was pared by 4 bases and J by 4 bases, with 7 bases of the junction left unmatched. The CDR3 sequence is 14 residues long. CDR1 and CDR2 from the germline V gene are MNHEY and SVGAGI.

V and J are TRBV12-3 or TRBV12-4 and TRBJ2-4, with D perhaps being TRBD1 or TRBD2 (5 bases each). Trimming took off 6 bases at V and 9 bases at J, with 27 bases between the two ends. The CDR3 covers 17 residues. The CDR3 DNA is TGTGCCAGCAGCACCCTCCAGGGACCGCTTCGGACTGGCATTCAGTACTTC. Its protein product is CASSTLQGPLRTGIQYF.

This clonotype showed up many times. The genes are TRBV15 and TRBJ2-3; D is possibly TRBD2 (6 bases). This CDR3 is built from 16 residues. V lost 1 base and J lost 4, with 15 bases in between. CDR1 and CDR2 (germline): LNHNV, YYDKDF (reference sequence). The CDR3 region is CATSRAVRGRADTQYF. CDR3 coding DNA: TGTGCCACCAGCAGAGCCGTGCGGGGCCGCGCAGATACGCAGTATTTT.

This chain joins TRBV14 and TRBJ1-2; D gene unclear. Trimming cost V 0 bases and J 4 bases, with 15 bases left between them. The CDR3 has 16 amino acids. Per germline, CDR1 SGHDN and CDR2 FVKESK. Here the CDR3 reads CASSQDRSNRAYGYTF. The CDR3 region has the DNA TGTGCCAGCAGCCAAGATCGGAGCAACAGAGCCTATGGCTACACCTTC.

This clonotype was seen a few times. The V gene is TRBV12-3 or TRBV12-4, the J gene TRBJ1-5; D gene uncertain. V lost 2 bases and J lost 4, with 12 bases in between. CDR3 length equals 15 residues. The DNA for the CDR3 is TGTGCCAGCAGTTTATCCGGGGTTGAAAATCAGCCCCAGCATTTT. Its translation is CASSLSGVENQPQHF.

V is TRBV7-9 and J is TRBJ2-1, with D uncertain. CDR1 is SEHNR and CDR2 is FQNEAQ in the germline V gene (reference sequence). The length of the CDR3 is 13 residues. The germline V and J ends were trimmed by 8 bases and 5 bases, with 13 bases remaining between them. The CDR3 nucleotides read TGTGCCAGCTTCCCCAGGATAAACAATGAGCAGTTCTTC. Its translation is CASFPRINNEQFF.

The V gene is TRBV13, the J gene TRBJ2-1, with 13 bases aligning to TRBD2. Trimming removed 5 bases from V and 8 bases from J; junction bases left unmatched: 9. CDR3 length equals 16 residues. Looked up from germline, CDR1 is PRHDT and CDR2 is FYEKMQ (reference sequence). CDR3 sequence reads: CASSGGTSGVYHEQFF. CDR3 DNA: TGTGCCAGCAGCGGGGGGACTAGCGGGGTTTACCATGAGCAGTTCTTC.

This clonotype has just a few counts. The V call is TRBV6-1, the J call TRBJ1-1, with a weak D call TRBD1 (5 bases). The CDR3 runs 15 residues. The V end lost 7 bases, the J end lost 3 bases, and 18 bases lay between the germline ends. CDR1 is MNHNS and CDR2 is SASEGT in the germline V gene. The CDR3 sequence: CASNPRGNLDTEAFF. The CDR3, as DNA: TGTGCCAGCAACCCTAGGGGCAACCTGGACACTGAAGCTTTCTTT.

V gene TRBV7-6 combines with J gene TRBJ1-1; D is undetermined. Germline CDR1 is SGHVS and CDR2 is FNYEAQ. Trimming stripped 1 base from V and 0 bases from J, with 12 bases between. The CDR3 totals 16 residues. This CDR3 reads CASSLGPTNLNTEAFF. As DNA, the CDR3 is TGTGCCAGCAGCTTAGGTCCGACCAATCTGAACACTGAAGCTTTCTTT.

This rearrangement joins TRBV7-9 to TRBJ2-1, with D perhaps matching TRBD1 (6 bases). Germline V gene lookup returns CDR1 SEHNR and CDR2 FQNEAQ (reference sequence). The V end lost 4 bases, the J end lost 6 bases, and 7 bases lay between the germline ends. CDR3 size: 12 residues. This CDR3 is CASSSGVNEQFF. The CDR3 DNA sequence: TGTGCCAGCAGCTCAGGGGTCAATGAGCAGTTCTTC.

J is TRBJ2-3 and V is TRBV5-1, with 11 bases aligning to TRBD2. Per germline, CDR1 SGHRS and CDR2 YFSETQ. V gave up 0 bases and J gave up 2 bases; unmatched junction bases: 2. The CDR3 has 16 residues. CDR3 loop: CASSLELAGVTDTQYF. The CDR3 DNA reads TGCGCCAGCAGCTTGGAACTAGCGGGAGTCACAGATACGCAGTATTTT. Looking up the rest from reference TRBV5-1 and TRBJ2-3 gives the full variable domain: KAGVTQTPRYLIKTRGQQVTLSCSPISGHRSVSWYQQTPGQGLQFLFEYFSETQRNKGNFPGRFSGRQFSNSRSEMNVSTLELGDSALYLCASSLELAGVTDTQYFGPGTRLTVL.

The CDR3 sequence: CASSPGGLAGVIETQYF. The CDR3 DNA reads as TGTGCCAGCAGCCCAGGCGGCCTAGCGGGAGTGATTGAGACCCAGTACTTC. This rearrangement joins TRBV7-6 to TRBJ2-5, with 10 bases that match TRBD2. The CDR3 is 17 amino acids. The V gene end was trimmed by 5 bases and the J gene end by 5 bases; junction bases not matched to a gene: 14. Germline V lookup: CDR1 SGHVS, CDR2 FNYEAQ. Supplemented by reference TRBV7-6 and TRBJ2-5, the full variable domain reads GAGVSQSPRYKVTKRGQDVALRCDPISGHVSLYWYRQALGQGPEFLTYFNYEAQQDKSGLPNDRFSAERPEGSISTLTIQRTEQRDSAMYRCASSPGGLAGVIETQYFGPGTRLLVL.

The chain has TRBV29-1 and TRBJ1-2, with unresolved D. Germline-derived CDR1 and CDR2 are SQVTM and ANQGSEA. This CDR3 has 11 residues. The V gene lost 3 bases and the J gene lost 7 bases, with 9 bases spanning the gap. The CDR3 loop is CSVDSPGGYTF. The CDR3 DNA reads as TGCAGCGTTGACAGCCCCGGTGGCTACACCTTC.

A few counts support this clonotype. V and J are TRBV9 and TRBJ2-1, with 8 bases aligning to TRBD2. CDR1 SGDLS and CDR2 YYNGEE come from the germline V gene. After removal of 2 bases from V and 1 base from J, the junction contained 2 bases not matched to a gene. The CDR3 is made up of 15 amino acids. The chain's CDR3 is CASSVSGGSYNEQFF. CDR3 nucleotides: TGTGCCAGCAGCGTTTCGGGGGGGTCCTACAATGAGCAGTTCTTC.

The V call is TRBV27, the J call TRBJ1-4, with 9 bases that match TRBD1. The CDR3 is 14 residues long. The junction had 4 bases not matched to a gene; V was cut back by 5 bases and J by 6 bases. In germline, CDR1 is MNHEY, CDR2 SMNVEV (reference sequence). The CDR3 here is CASSPGTGYEKLFF. The DNA for the CDR3 is TGTGCCAGCAGTCCCGGGACAGGGTATGAAAAACTGTTTTTT.

A few counts support this clonotype. This chain uses TRBV12-3 or TRBV12-4 with TRBJ1-2; 8 positions match TRBD1. V lost 7 bases, J lost 2 bases, and 3 bases stayed unmatched. The CDR3 loop spans 13 amino acids. The CDR3 loop is CASKWTGNYGYTF. CDR3 DNA sequence: TGTGCCAGCAAATGGACAGGGAACTATGGCTACACCTTC.

This clonotype was recorded a few times. DNA of the CDR3: TGTGCCACCCCCCGGGACAGAGACACCGGGGAGCTGTTTTTT. Amino acids: CATPRDRDTGELFF. This chain joins TRBV6-1 and TRBJ2-2; 7 nucleotides align to TRBD1. The CDR3 sequence is 14 residues long. V was clipped by 10 bases and J by 3 bases; unmatched bases: 8. Germline V gene sequence: CDR1 MNHNS, CDR2 SASEGT.

This clonotype was seen a handful of times. The chain joins TRBV9 to TRBJ1-3; D unclear. Germline V lookup: CDR1 SGDLS, CDR2 YYNGEE. The length of the CDR3 is 16 residues. The V gene lost 1 base and the J gene lost 0 bases, with 11 bases spanning the gap. CDR3 amino acids: CASSVNDWDSGNTIYF. The CDR3 nucleotides read TGTGCCAGCAGCGTAAATGACTGGGACTCTGGAAACACCATATATTTT.

J is TRBJ2-7 and V is TRBV29-1; 7 positions agree with TRBD2. The V and J ends lost 4 bases and 0 bases, in that order; junction bases with no gene match: 6. The CDR3 loop spans 14 amino acids. CDR1 is SQVTM, CDR2 ANQGSEA, per germline. The CDR3 reads CSVVERDPSYEQYF. DNA for the CDR3: TGCAGCGTTGTTGAGCGGGACCCCTCCTACGAGCAGTACTTC.